This T cell receptor (beta chain) came from a study of tumor-infiltrating lymphocytes in localized non-small cell lung cancer. About the study: Resected tumor was paired with non-adjacent uninvolved lung from the same patient.

V lost 0 bases and J 7 bases, leaving 19 bases between the germline ends. Germline CDR1 is LNHNV and CDR2 is YYDKDF (reference sequence). This CDR3 spans 17 amino acids. Profiling relied on immunoSEQ multiplex PCR, and the TCRdb table lists in-frame clones only, not all of them. The sample holds about 24,000 clones, around 62% seen once. In regard to this clone: Its specificity is unknown.

Findings and limits, study-wide: Higher tumor T cell infiltration than in uninvolved lung was supported by TCRbeta sequencing. Tumor T-cell fraction from TCR sequencing was not associated with recurrence-free survival (p = 0.61). T-cell fraction did not differ between immunotypes IM1 and IM2.

Sequencing was carried out using lung tumor tissue. The chain recombines TRBV15 with TRBJ2-1; D assignment may be TRBD1 or TRBD2 (5 bases each). The sequence derives from a human donor with non-small cell lung cancer. CDR3 in DNA: TGTGCCACCAGCAGAGAACCCGAGCTCTTGGGACCTAATGAGCAGTTCTTC. Its protein product is CATSREPELLGPNEQFF. Full variable domain (remainder filled in from reference TRBV15 and TRBJ2-1): DAMVIQNPRYQVTQFGKPVTLSCSQTLNHNVMYWYQQKSSQAPKLLFHYYDKDFNNEADTPDNFQSRRPNTSFCFLDIRSPGLGDTAMYLCATSREPELLGPNEQFFGPGTRLTVL.